These 8 T cell receptor beta chains were all obtained from the same sample, sequenced in a study of blood T cell repertoires in COVID-19. Profiled with immunoSEQ multiplex PCR; TCRdb holds only in-frame clones, not every one. Of roughly 110,000 clones listed, 75% to 90% are singletons. The specimen sequenced was peripheral blood. The origin of the receptors is a woman aged 70-85 years with acute or convalescent COVID-19.

The chain employs TRBV19 and TRBJ1-1, with a possible D match to TRBD1 (6 bases). Germline values: CDR1 LNHDA, CDR2 SQIVND (reference sequence). V lost 2 bases, J lost 7 bases, and 23 bases lay in between. The CDR3 spans 17 residues. CDR3 sequence: CASSIQGGGRSRLEAFF. In nucleotides, the CDR3 is TGTGCCAGTAGTATACAGGGAGGGGGTAGAAGTCGTCTTGAAGCTTTCTTT.

CDR3 loop: CASSLGSMADTQYF. CDR3 in DNA: TGCGCCAGCAGCTTGGGATCTATGGCAGATACGCAGTATTTT. The chain employs TRBV5-1 and TRBJ2-3; D uncertain. Germline lookup yields CDR1 SGHRS and CDR2 YFSETQ. Trimming left V 0 bases short and J 4 bases short, with 9 bases between. The CDR3 covers 14 residues.

This clone was recorded only once. The chain uses TRBV15 and TRBJ2-1; 7 bases map to TRBD2. The junction had 2 bases not matched to a gene; V was cut back by 5 bases and J by 7 bases. Germline loops: CDR1 LNHNV, CDR2 YYDKDF (reference sequence). The length of the CDR3 is 12 residues. The CDR3 bases are TGTGCCACCAGCTACGGGGGGAATGAGCAGTTCTTC. Protein sequence: CATSYGGNEQFF.

CDR3 protein: CASSLWAGTPEGTEAFF. CDR3 nucleotides: TGTGCCAGCAGCCTATGGGCCGGGACTCCCGAAGGGACTGAAGCTTTCTTT. The rearrangement joins TRBV13 to TRBJ1-1; D may be TRBD1 (5 bases). The CDR3 covers 17 residues. V dropped 5 bases and J dropped 5 bases, with 24 bases sitting between them. Germline V gene sequence: CDR1 PRHDT, CDR2 FYEKMQ (reference sequence).

The rearrangement joins TRBV19 to TRBJ2-2, with 10 nucleotides matching TRBD2. CDR3 length equals 17 residues. Per the germline V gene, CDR1 is LNHDA and CDR2 is SQIVND (reference sequence). The trim removed 0 bases at V and 6 bases at J, leaving 7 bases unmatched. The CDR3 bases are TGTGCCAGTAGTATAGAGGATAGCGGGAGGATGGCCGGGGAGCTGTTTTTT. It codes for CASSIEDSGRMAGELFF. Filled out from reference TRBV19 and TRBJ2-2, the complete variable domain reads DGGITQSPKYLFRKEGQNVTLSCEQNLNHDAMYWYRQDPGQGLRLIYYSQIVNDFQKGDIAEGYSVSREKKESFPLTVTSAQKNPTAFYLCASSIEDSGRMAGELFFGEGSRLTVL.

The chain combines TRBV6-6 with TRBJ2-7; 12 positions match TRBD2. CDR3 length: 19 amino acids. V lost 5 bases to trimming and J lost 0 bases; unmatched junction nucleotides: 14. The germline gives CDR1 MNHNY, CDR2 SVGAGI (reference sequence). DNA for the CDR3: TGTGCCAGCAGTCCCCTTCCGGGACTAGCGGGTGGGAGCTCCTACGAGCAGTACTTC. Translation gives CASSPLPGLAGGSSYEQYF.

This clone was counted only a few times. The rearrangement joins TRBV5-1 to TRBJ1-6; TRBD1 agrees at 11 bases. With V trimmed by 4 bases and J by 9 bases, 9 bases remained unmatched. The CDR3 has 16 residues. Germline-derived CDR1 and CDR2 are SGHRS and YFSETQ. The CDR3 DNA is TGCGCCAGCAGCCCCCGGACAGGGGGCAAGATTTCACCCCTCCACTTT. Translating gives CASSPRTGGKISPLHF.

J is TRBJ1-2 and V is TRBV9; 10 bases are shared with TRBD1. V was pared by 6 bases and J by 5 bases, with 13 bases of the junction left unmatched. Germline V gives CDR1 SGDLS, CDR2 YYNGEE. The CDR3 is made up of 16 amino acids. CDR3 coding DNA: TGTGCCAGCACCTCGGGCCGGGACAGGGGTAATTATGGCTACACCTTC. Protein: CASTSGRDRGNYGYTF.